These 21 T cell receptor beta chains came from one sample sequenced in a study of blood T cell repertoires in COVID-19. TCRdb keeps only in-frame clones here, not all; method: immunoSEQ multiplex PCR. The data contain more than 100,000 clones, approximately 88% of them seen just once; the ten biggest clones take up about 17%. Sequenced: peripheral blood. The receptors shown here come from a woman aged 80 or over with acute or convalescent COVID-19.

This rearrangement joins TRBV3-1 (or the pseudogene TRBV3-2) to TRBJ2-7; D is perhaps TRBD2 (6 bases). The CDR3 runs 13 residues. Trimming took off 4 bases at V and 6 bases at J, with 13 bases between the two ends. Germline CDR1 is LGHDT and CDR2 is YNNKEL (reference sequence). The CDR3 region has the DNA TGTGCCAGCAGCCTCTTTGGCGGGATCGAGCAGTACTTC. Its translation: CASSLFGGIEQYF.

The CDR3 loop reads CASSFGGGAAGNTIYF. The CDR3 DNA is TGTGCCAGCAGCTTTGGGGGGGGCGCGGCTGGAAACACCATATATTTT. This chain links TRBV5-4 with TRBJ1-3; tentative D call: TRBD1 (6 bases). The CDR3 contains 16 residues. Trimming took 2 bases from V and 2 from J, leaving 14 bases between them. Germline CDR1 SGHNT, CDR2 YYREEE (reference sequence).

The chain carries TRBV6-5 and TRBJ2-7; tentative D call: TRBD1 (5 bases). The CDR3 runs 14 residues. Germline V gene lookup returns CDR1 MNHEY and CDR2 SVGAGI. With 0 bases removed from V and 2 bases from J, the gap between germline ends came to 8 bases. The CDR3 sequence is CASSYSGHTYEQYF. As DNA, the CDR3 is TGTGCCAGCAGTTACTCAGGACACACCTACGAGCAGTACTTC.

The chain combines TRBV2 with TRBJ1-1; D remains unclear. This CDR3 is 13 amino acids long. Between the trimmed V and J ends, which lost 4 bases and 3 bases, there was a span of 9 bases. CDR1 and CDR2 (germline): SNHLY, FYNNEI. The CDR3 region is CASSVERDTEAFF. In nucleotides, the CDR3 is TGTGCCAGCAGTGTTGAACGGGACACTGAAGCTTTCTTT.

This chain connects TRBV7-2 to TRBJ2-5, with 8 bases lining up with TRBD2. The V segment lost 5 bases and the J segment 3 bases; nucleotides outside the gene matches: 11. Germline V gives CDR1 SGHTA, CDR2 FQGNSA. The CDR3 covers 16 residues. The CDR3 sequence is CASSPGRGRAKETQYF. The DNA for the CDR3 is TGTGCCAGCAGCCCCGGGAGGGGGAGGGCAAAAGAGACCCAGTACTTC.

This clone has a single count. The chain uses TRBV30 and TRBJ2-7; possibly TRBD1 for D (5 bases). This CDR3 comprises 15 residues. Germline V gene lookup returns CDR1 GTSNPN and CDR2 SVGIG (reference sequence). The V end lost 0 bases, the J end lost 7 bases, and 19 bases lay between the germline ends. The CDR3 sequence: CAWSVLKHSPGEQYF. CDR3 DNA: TGTGCCTGGAGTGTACTGAAACATTCCCCAGGGGAGCAGTACTTC. The full variable domain, with the rest looked up from reference TRBV30 and TRBJ2-7, is SQTIHQWPATLVQPVGSPLSLECTVEGTSNPNLYWYRQAAGRGLQLLFYSVGIGQISSEVPQNLSASRPQDRQFILSSKKLLLSDSGFYLCAWSVLKHSPGEQYFGPGTRLTVT.

This clone has only one observation. The CDR3 DNA reads TGCGCCAGCAGCCAGAGCACGGGGACCGGGGAGCTGTTTTTT. This gives the protein CASSQSTGTGELFF. V usage is TRBV4-3 and J usage is TRBJ2-2, with D maybe TRBD2 (5 bases). CDR1 is LGHNA and CDR2 is YSLEER in the germline V gene. CDR3 length equals 14 residues. Trimming shortened V by 3 bases and J by 5 bases, and 10 bases separated the two germline ends.

This rearrangement joins TRBV4-3 to TRBJ1-2; a weak D match, TRBD1 (6 bases). V lost 0 bases to trimming and J lost 0 bases, with 8 bases between them. CDR1 LGHNA and CDR2 YSLEER come from the germline V gene. The CDR3 spans 15 residues. For the CDR3, the DNA is TGCGCCAGCAGCCAAGATGGGGGCGCTAACTATGGCTACACCTTC. This encodes CASSQDGGANYGYTF.

This clone has a single count. The gene calls are TRBV19 and TRBJ1-5, with 7 bases lining up with TRBD1. This CDR3 has 17 amino acids. Germline-derived CDR1 and CDR2 are LNHDA and SQIVND (reference sequence). Germline trimming cut 5 bases from V and 0 bases from J; bases unmatched to any gene: 10. The CDR3 DNA sequence: TGTGCCAGTAGTTCGGGACAGTCGTCTAATAGCAATCAGCCCCAGCATTTT. This gives the protein CASSSGQSSNSNQPQHF.

The chain couples TRBV2 to TRBJ1-1, with 10 positions matching TRBD1. Germline assignment: CDR1 SNHLY and CDR2 FYNNEI. V was pared by 6 bases and J by 1 base, with 5 bases of the junction left unmatched. CDR3 length: 15 amino acids. This CDR3 reads CASRPWDRGNTEAFF. For the CDR3, the DNA is TGTGCCAGCAGACCCTGGGACAGGGGGAACACTGAAGCTTTCTTT.

The chain uses TRBV11-2 and TRBJ2-5, with 9 bases lining up with TRBD1. Trimming removed 6 bases from V and 1 base from J; junction bases left unmatched: 6. The CDR3 loop spans 15 amino acids. The germline V gene encodes CDR1 SGHAT and CDR2 FQNNGV. The CDR3: CASRYRDRVQETQYF. The CDR3 bases are TGTGCCAGCAGATACCGGGACAGGGTCCAAGAGACCCAGTACTTC.

The chain uses TRBV4-3 and TRBJ2-7; D is possibly TRBD2 (5 bases). The ends were cut back, 0 bases at V and 7 bases at J, with 13 bases in the middle. Per germline, CDR1 LGHNA and CDR2 YSLEER. The length of the CDR3 is 14 residues. Here the CDR3 reads CASSQDPGKREQYF. Here the CDR3 DNA reads TGCGCCAGCAGCCAAGATCCGGGGAAGCGGGAGCAGTACTTC.

The V call is TRBV7-9, the J call TRBJ1-4; perhaps TRBD1 as D (6 bases). V was clipped by 5 bases and J by 5 bases, with 12 bases between them. The length of the CDR3 is 14 residues. Looked up from germline, CDR1 is SEHNR and CDR2 is FQNEAQ (reference sequence). CDR3 DNA sequence: TGTGCCAGCAGCCCACAGGGCACGAATGAAAAACTGTTTTTT. This gives the protein CASSPQGTNEKLFF.

The chain is built from TRBV19 and TRBJ2-2; 13 bases align to TRBD2. The length of the CDR3 is 17 residues. Germline CDR1 and CDR2: LNHDA and SQIVND (reference sequence). Trimming at V came to 3 bases and at J to 3 bases, leaving 4 bases not matched to a gene. DNA of the CDR3: TGTGCCAGTAGTATTTGGACTAGCGGGGGAGACACCGGGGAGCTGTTTTTT. Amino acids: CASSIWTSGGDTGELFF.

V and J are TRBV15 and TRBJ2-2, with 10 bases fitting TRBD2. CDR1 and CDR2 (germline): LNHNV, YYDKDF (reference sequence). The CDR3 contains 15 residues. V gave up 7 bases and J gave up 4 bases; unmatched junction bases: 6. The CDR3 sequence: CATNLAGAGTGELFF. The CDR3 DNA sequence: TGTGCCACCAACCTAGCGGGAGCGGGCACCGGGGAGCTGTTTTTT.

The chain employs TRBV4-1 and TRBJ1-2; D might be TRBD1 (6 bases). Trimming took off 4 bases at V and 4 bases at J, with 16 bases between the two ends. This CDR3 spans 15 amino acids. The V gene's germline CDR1 is MGHRA and CDR2 YSYEKL. CDR3 coding DNA: TGCGCCAGCAGCCCCGACAGGAGCGTACTCTATGGCTACACCTTC. Protein sequence: CASSPDRSVLYGYTF.

The rearrangement links TRBV2 to TRBJ1-1; no definite D call. Trimming left V 4 bases short and J 4 bases short, with 13 bases between. The CDR3 length is 14 residues. Looked up from germline, CDR1 is SNHLY and CDR2 is FYNNEI. Written as DNA, the CDR3 is TGTGCCAGCAGTGTATCAGGCCGTGGCACTGAAGCTTTCTTT. As protein: CASSVSGRGTEAFF.

The rearrangement uses TRBV5-1 and TRBJ2-4, with 11 bases identical to TRBD1. The germline gives CDR1 SGHRS, CDR2 YFSETQ. The CDR3 contains 14 residues. With V trimmed by 4 bases and J by 8 bases, 5 bases remained unmatched. CDR3 sequence: CASSRGQGVDIQYF. Here the CDR3 DNA reads TGCGCCAGCAGCCGGGGACAGGGGGTTGACATTCAGTACTTC.

The rearrangement uses TRBV18 and TRBJ2-7; the match to TRBD2 covers 14 bases. J was trimmed by 7 bases and V by 3 bases; bases with no gene match: 5. Germline V gene sequence: CDR1 KGHSH, CDR2 LQKENI. The CDR3 contains 15 residues. CDR3 sequence: CASSPRLAGGYEQYF. In DNA, the CDR3 is TGTGCCAGCTCACCTAGACTAGCGGGAGGGTATGAGCAGTACTTC.

The chain uses TRBV2 and TRBJ2-3; 10 nucleotides align to TRBD2. Trimming took 4 bases from V and 0 from J; bases not matched to a gene: 7. Per germline, CDR1 SNHLY and CDR2 FYNNEI. The CDR3 spans 17 residues. Here the CDR3 reads CASSGASGSHSTDTQYF. Here the CDR3 DNA reads TGTGCCAGCAGTGGTGCTAGCGGGAGTCACAGCACAGATACGCAGTATTTT.

The J gene is TRBJ1-1, the V gene TRBV19; a possible D gene is TRBD1 (5 bases). CDR1 LNHDA and CDR2 SQIVND come from the germline V gene (reference sequence). This CDR3 has 14 amino acids. The ends were cut back, 4 bases at V and 1 base at J, with 10 bases in the middle. The CDR3 sequence: CASSKQDGNTEAFF. CDR3 DNA sequence: TGTGCCAGTAGTAAACAGGACGGGAACACTGAAGCTTTCTTT.